The rows below give T cell receptor beta chains drawn from one sample of a study of blood T cells in healthy people across ages. MiXCR, run by TCRdb on the 5' RACE reads, gives a single entry per CDR3 protein. The sample includes 1.5 million to 2 million distinct CDR3 sequences, roughly 49% of them seen just once. The specimen was blood. All receptors derive from a middle-aged woman in good health. The CDR3 runs from the conserved cysteine through the conserved F or W. Fields, in order: D gene, V gene, J gene, CDR3 protein. The D gene is left open where the match is weak.

.	TRBV4-3	TRBJ1-2	CASSQDQQGGGYTF
TRBD1	TRBV4-3	TRBJ1-4	CASSQGGTGPNEKLFF
.	TRBV20-1	TRBJ1-4	CSARAGHVNEKLFF
.	TRBV7-2	TRBJ2-7	CASSEIAAISYEQYF
.	TRBV7-9	TRBJ2-5	CASSPALEETQYF
TRBD2	TRBV7-2	TRBJ2-1	CASSFPPGSGGSDEQFF
TRBD1	TRBV6-2/TRBV6-3	TRBJ1-5	CASTSRRGHQPQHF
.	TRBV5-1	TRBJ2-7	CASSLEHEQYF
TRBD2	TRBV12-3/TRBV12-4	TRBJ2-7	CASSCGGHSEQYF
.	TRBV20-1	TRBJ2-5	CSARFSRGGDQETQYF
TRBD1	TRBV27	TRBJ1-4	CASSLWGVQGALNEKLFF
TRBD2	TRBV7-2	TRBJ2-3	CASSLAHRLAGSDTQYF
TRBD1	TRBV27	TRBJ2-7	CASSPSGQKYEQYF
TRBD2	TRBV5-5	TRBJ2-5	CASSLRAGVLQETQYF
TRBD1	TRBV4-2	TRBJ2-5	CASSQPGTGGLIETQYF
TRBD2	TRBV12-3/TRBV12-4	TRBJ2-3	CASSFPRTSGVGDTQYF
TRBD2	TRBV20-1	TRBJ2-1	CSAFSGGSYNEQFF
TRBD1	TRBV7-2	TRBJ1-2	CASSPTGSYTF
.	TRBV5-6	TRBJ1-5	CASSLRLSGQPQHF
.	TRBV28	TRBJ2-6	CASSLITGRSGANVLTF
.	TRBV7-2	TRBJ2-5	CAGSIKGGQTTQYF
TRBD2	TRBV27	TRBJ2-1	CASRTAGGTYNGQFF
.	TRBV6-2/TRBV6-3	TRBJ2-2	CASRVSSGQPTGELFF
TRBD1	TRBV5-6	TRBJ2-4	CASSPTDRANIQYF
.	TRBV15	TRBJ1-2	CATSRDQLGNYGYTF
.	TRBV4-3	TRBJ2-3	CASSQEMYQGDTQYF
.	TRBV5-1	TRBJ2-5	CASSSTGSPETQYF
.	TRBV4-3	TRBJ1-2	CASSQDQEGHYGYTF
TRBD2	TRBV7-2	TRBJ2-4	CASSQRLASGKNIQYF
TRBD2	TRBV6-5	TRBJ2-2	CASSHRPPGLDFANTGELFF
.	TRBV5-6	TRBJ2-7	CASTEGSRAEQYF
TRBD2	TRBV6-2/TRBV6-3	TRBJ2-7	CASNEGLGYEQYF
.	TRBV2	TRBJ2-3	CASSELGEPDTQYF
TRBD2	TRBV20-1	TRBJ2-7	CSGVDSSGGYEQYF
.	TRBV6-5	TRBJ1-2	CASSYGGRPLNYGYTF
.	TRBV7-9	TRBJ1-1	CASSLGDSNTEAFF
TRBD2	TRBV7-9	TRBJ2-1	CASSVVGSGGEDNEQFF
TRBD1	TRBV2	TRBJ2-5	CASSGNSEQGLETQYF
TRBD2	TRBV7-2	TRBJ2-5	CASSGTEAGGLGAETQYF
.	TRBV7-8	TRBJ2-6	CASSLFTGRSGANVLTF
.	TRBV7-2	TRBJ2-6	CASSSPFGANVLTF
TRBD2	TRBV27	TRBJ2-5	CASKRLAGGQENQYF
.	TRBV14	.	CASSQRKGRGYEQYF
TRBD1	TRBV6-5	.	CASSYRTGIYEQYF
.	TRBV20-1	TRBJ2-5	CSASITGRQETQYF
TRBD2	TRBV28	TRBJ2-4	CASIDGGAKNIQYF
.	TRBV29-1	TRBJ2-1	CYAVGAREQFF
TRBD2	TRBV7-2	TRBJ2-1	CASSLVRGALKGEQFF
.	TRBV10-3	TRBJ2-1	CAISEKPSLYNEQFF
.	TRBV20-1	TRBJ2-3	CSARDGEATDTQYF
TRBD1	TRBV29-1	TRBJ2-3	CSVDSLMTGGVRLVTDTQYF
.	TRBV6-2/TRBV6-3	TRBJ2-7	CASSYSAYNEQYF
.	TRBV7-9	TRBJ1-1	CASSLGPWEGRHTEAFF
.	TRBV4-3	TRBJ1-2	CASSQDRANYGYTF
.	TRBV7-9	TRBJ1-6	CASRLGPPGQISPLHF
TRBD2	TRBV6-2/TRBV6-3	TRBJ2-3	CASSYPSGGAVKTDTQYF
.	TRBV7-8	TRBJ2-5	CASSLGKGTYEETQYF
.	TRBV7-8	TRBJ2-7	CASSTYGRDYEQYF